This note documents a single T cell receptor (beta chain) sequence. Its specificity is unknown. This CDR3 comprises 16 residues. Germline V lookup: CDR1 MGHRA, CDR2 YSYEKL. V lost 4 bases, J lost 1 base, and 16 bases lay in between. These data belong to a study of shared clonotypes between healthy human individuals. Background on the study: For every donor, three CD4 naive, three CD4 memory, two CD8 naive and one CD8 memory plates were used. Notes on the study in general: Non-shared clonotypes displayed generation probabilities falling below those of clonotypes present in all four donors.

Study processing details: Without quality scores, immunoSEQ junctional reads could not be filtered like full-length reads. Measured with immunoSEQ multiplex PCR; TCRdb has only the in-frame clones, and not every one. V and J calls plus clone size are reproduced from that table; the DNA served to infer D and trimming. The sample carries about 2.2 million clones, 85% to 95% recorded once. CD45RO negativity and positive selection for CCR7 defined naive CD8 cells, a population that excluded terminally differentiated effector memory CD45RA+ cells. This TCR came from a man aged 18 to 30 in good health. Some clones in this sample may be carry-over from other donors' samples. The chain has TRBV4-1 and TRBJ1-1; possible D gene TRBD1, 5 bases. The sequenced sample consisted of naive CD8+ T cells from PBMCs. CDR3 amino acids: CASSPQKGLENTEAFF. CDR3 sequence (DNA): TGCGCCAGCAGCCCACAGAAGGGACTCGAGAACACTGAAGCTTTCTTT.